This T cell receptor (beta chain) stems from a study of T cells in localized non-small cell lung cancer. General study results and limits: Median detection of top 100 tumor clones in adjacent lung was 57 clones. Sequencing covered just one tumor region, so heterogeneity cannot be ruled out. Uninvolved adjacent lung, not tumor, had the highest T cell clonality. The study linked higher blood T cell density to longer overall survival.

As regards this clone: Antigen unknown.

This CDR3 is built from 14 residues. Trimming pared 4 bases from V and 7 bases from J, leaving 11 bases between. Per the germline V gene, CDR1 is SEHNR and CDR2 is FQNEAQ (reference sequence). Profiling relied on immunoSEQ multiplex PCR, and the TCRdb table lists in-frame clones only, not all of them. The sample lists tens of thousands of clones; approximately 82% were seen once. This receptor was obtained from a female donor over 55 with stage II squamous cell lung carcinoma. The chain couples TRBV7-9 to TRBJ1-6; possibly TRBD1 for D (5 bases). Material: peripheral blood, obtained before any cancer treatment. CDR3 in amino acids: CASSSGTPNSPLHF. CDR3 sequence (DNA): TGTGCCAGCAGCTCCGGGACGCCAAATTCACCCCTCCACTTT.